The 5 T cell receptor beta chains in this list originate from one sample, sequenced in a study of T cells in Graves' hyperthyroidism and ophthalmopathy. TCR beta CDR3 region amplification was performed from RNA transcripts. Carried out on the TCR CDR3, a first-round RT-PCR used the HTBI primer set. TCRdb reprocessed the multiplex PCR reads via MiXCR and lists one record per CDR3 protein. Counted here are a few hundred thousand distinct CDR3 sequences, just over 45% occurring once; the ten biggest clones make up about 8.3%. Specimen: peripheral blood or thyroid tissue (not recorded which). These receptors were taken from a woman under 30 with Graves' hyperthyroidism.

Concerning this clonotype: A much more abundant neighbour one base away suggests this may be a read error. Here the CDR3 DNA reads TGTGCCAGCAGTGAACCCCCTAGATCGTACGAGCAGTACTTC. Translation gives CASSEPPRSYEQYF. The rearrangement uses TRBV2 and TRBJ2-7; D ambiguous. Trimming pared 2 bases from V and 4 bases from J, leaving 12 bases between. The CDR3 consists of 14 residues. In germline, CDR1 is SNHLY, CDR2 FYNNEI. Complete variable domain (other parts from reference TRBV2 and TRBJ2-7): EPEVTQTPSHQVTQMGQEVILRCVPISNHLYFYWYRQILGQKVEFLVSFYNNEISEKSEIFDDQFSVERPDGSNFTLKIRSTKLEDSAMYFCASSEPPRSYEQYFGPGTRLTVT.

This clonotype was seen at least ten times. The genes are TRBV13 and TRBJ2-7, with D perhaps matching TRBD1 (6 bases). Looked up from germline, CDR1 is PRHDT and CDR2 is FYEKMQ (reference sequence). CDR3 size: 15 residues. Deletions cut 3 bases from V and 2 bases from J, with 14 bases between. CDR3 region: CASSLGPKGAYEQYF. For the CDR3, the DNA is TGTGCCAGCAGCTTGGGGCCGAAGGGGGCCTACGAGCAGTACTTC.

This clonotype was seen repeatedly, ten times or more. CDR3 sequence reads: CASSLGLAGGVLSYEQYF. CDR3 DNA sequence: TGTGCCAGCAGCCTAGGACTAGCGGGAGGGGTCCTCTCCTACGAGCAGTACTTC. The chain recombines TRBV7-2 with TRBJ2-7; TRBD2 agrees at 15 bases. Losses at the gene ends were 5 bases for V and 0 bases for J; bases not matched to a gene: 8. This CDR3 region has 18 residues. The germline V gene has CDR1 SGHTA and CDR2 FQGNSA.

This clonotype came up many times. V gene TRBV4-1 combines with J gene TRBJ2-5; tentative D call: TRBD1 (5 bases). The germline CDR1 and CDR2 sequences are MGHRA and YSYEKL. The CDR3 is made up of 16 amino acids. With 1 base removed from V and 2 bases from J, the gap between germline ends came to 14 bases. CDR3 coding DNA: TGCGCCAGCAGCCAAGTTTTAACAGGCCAACAAGAGACCCAGTACTTC. It encodes CASSQVLTGQQETQYF.

At least ten counts were recorded for this clonotype. V and J are TRBV27 and TRBJ1-1; D is ambiguous. Trimming shortened V by 5 bases and J by 1 base, and 5 bases separated the two germline ends. CDR1 and CDR2 from the germline V gene are MNHEY and SMNVEV (reference sequence). This CDR3 has 12 amino acids. CDR3 sequence reads: CASSTQNTEAFF. The CDR3 DNA follows: TGTGCCAGCAGTACCCAGAACACTGAAGCTTTCTTT.